The following is a T cell receptor beta chain sequence with its context. The data belong to a study of blood T cell repertoires in COVID-19. In the study overall: Acute and convalescent COVID-19 samples came from the United States, Italy and Spain. The analysed material was cDNA or gDNA that came from T cells, B-cell-depleted T cells, or PBMCs.

This CDR3 spans 13 amino acids. Study processing details: Scientists estimated how many nucleated cells there were by amplifying reference gene primers. Some clones are missing from TCRdb's copy, which holds only in-frame ones; the method was immunoSEQ multiplex PCR. D and trimming come from the DNA, and the V and J calls and clone size come from that table. The table includes roughly 290,000 clones, approximately 84% detected once. The sample was peripheral blood. This chain uses TRBV1 with TRBJ2-4; no DNA check was done on the table's D call, TRBD1. TRBV1 is deemed a pseudogene. The receptor was derived from a woman aged 25 to 39 who had recovered from COVID-19. For the CDR3, the DNA is TGCACCAGCACCCTCCGACAGGAAAACATTCAGTACTTC. Protein product: CTSTLRQENIQYF.